One and the same sample provided the 9 T cell receptor beta chains below, sequenced in a study of T-cell memory formation after mild COVID-19 (dated by TCRdb to about 2021). The library came from 5' RACE. The instrument given in TCRdb is Illumina NovaSeq 6000. TCRdb reworked the public reads: Q25 trimming with fastp, MiXCR clone assembly, productive beta chains retained. Identical CDR3 protein sequences are pooled into one entry, listed with their most common genes and DNA. The sample records approximately 150,000 distinct CDR3 sequences, about 15% of which are singletons. 13% to 15% of the sample lies in the top ten. Specimen: PBMCs or a T cell subset sorted from them (not recorded which). The receptors derive from an adult woman who had mild COVID-19 (a few samples of this study predate the infection). The sample titles of this study are shuffled in the database, so cell type and time point are left out; the donor was told from shared clones.

This clonotype has only a few counts. The chain links TRBV6-5 to TRBJ2-1; 10 bases map to TRBD2. V shed 6 bases, J shed 4 bases, and the junction held 6 bases outside the gene matches. Per the germline V gene, CDR1 is MNHEY and CDR2 is SVGAGI. The CDR3 has 15 residues. The CDR3 protein is CASRSGLAVYNEQFF. CDR3 coding DNA: TGTGCCAGCAGATCCGGACTAGCGGTGTACAATGAGCAGTTCTTC.

The J gene is TRBJ2-3, the V gene TRBV7-3, with D perhaps matching TRBD2 (5 bases). This CDR3 has 15 residues. Germline CDR1 reads SGHTA; CDR2 reads FQGTGA. Deletions cut 2 bases from V and 4 bases from J, with 13 bases between. The CDR3 reads CASSLGRGDADTQYF. CDR3 DNA sequence: TGTGCCAGCAGCTTAGGACGGGGAGATGCAGATACGCAGTATTTT.

This clonotype has more than one count but fewer than ten. The genes are TRBV20-1 and TRBJ1-1; D is possibly TRBD1 (6 bases). This CDR3 has 16 residues. V shed 2 bases and J shed 3 bases, with 19 bases lying between them. Germline lookup yields CDR1 DFQATT and CDR2 SNEGSKA (reference sequence). As DNA, the CDR3 is TGCAGTGCTAGACGCCACAGGGAGCGGGGATACACTGAAGCTTTCTTT. As protein: CSARRHRERGYTEAFF.

The chain couples TRBV3-1 to TRBJ2-7, with 8 bases fitting TRBD2. This CDR3 region has 14 residues. Germline assignment: CDR1 LGHDT and CDR2 YNNKEL (reference sequence). V dropped 2 bases and J dropped 3; count of bases not matched to a gene: 3. The CDR3 bases are TGTGCCAGCAGCCAAAGCGGGGGTCTCTACGAGCAGTACTTC. Protein: CASSQSGGLYEQYF.

V gene TRBV25-1 combines with J gene TRBJ2-7; tentatively, D is TRBD1 or TRBD2 (5 bases each). With 3 bases removed from V and 6 bases from J, the gap between germline ends came to 15 bases. Germline V lookup: CDR1 MGHDK, CDR2 SYGVNS. CDR3 length: 14 residues. Here the CDR3 reads CASSDGETVAEQYF. The CDR3 DNA reads as TGTGCCAGCAGTGATGGGGAGACAGTCGCCGAGCAGTACTTC.

There are a few counts of this clonotype. The chain couples TRBV11-2 to TRBJ2-7; D perhaps matches TRBD2 (6 bases). The CDR3 extends over 16 amino acids. V gave up 0 bases and J gave up 2 bases, with 14 bases separating them. Germline V gene data show CDR1 as SGHAT and CDR2 as FQNNGV. CDR3: CASSLDAFGEAYEQYF. CDR3 DNA sequence: TGTGCCAGCAGCTTAGACGCTTTCGGGGAGGCCTACGAGCAGTACTTC. Full variable domain (remainder filled in from reference TRBV11-2 and TRBJ2-7): EAGVAQSPRYKIIEKRQSVAFWCNPISGHATLYWYQQILGQGPKLLIQFQNNGVVDDSQLPKDRFSAERLKGVDSTLKIQPAKLEDSAVYLCASSLDAFGEAYEQYFGPGTRLTVT.

This clonotype was counted only a few times. This chain connects TRBV7-9 to TRBJ2-4; 9 nucleotides line up with TRBD1. Germline CDR1 SEHNR, CDR2 FQNEAQ (reference sequence). V lost 4 bases and J lost 6; bases outside the gene matches: 4. The CDR3 length is 14 residues. CDR3 DNA sequence: TGTGCCAGCAGCTATCCGGGACAGGGAAACATTCAGTACTTC. Encoded protein: CASSYPGQGNIQYF. The full variable domain, with the rest looked up from reference TRBV7-9 and TRBJ2-4, is DTGVSQNPRHKITKRGQNVTFRCDPISEHNRLYWYRQTLGQGPEFLTYFQNEAQLEKSRLLSDRFSAERPKGSFSTLEIQRTEQGDSAMYLCASSYPGQGNIQYFGAGTRLSVL.

This clonotype was counted only a few times. The rearrangement joins TRBV11-3 to TRBJ2-1, with D tentatively TRBD2 (7 bases). The germline V gene has CDR1 SGHNT and CDR2 YENEEA. The CDR3 runs to 15 residues. V was cut by 3 bases and J by 6 bases, with 15 bases left in between. The DNA of the CDR3 is TGTGCCAGCAGCTTGTGGGGGGGCAATTCCAATGAGCAGTTCTTC. It is translated as CASSLWGGNSNEQFF.

This rearrangement joins TRBV5-1 to TRBJ2-1; 12 nucleotides align to TRBD1. The J segment lost 8 bases and the V segment lost 3 bases, leaving 9 bases of the junction unmatched. The CDR3 runs to 16 residues. From germline, CDR1 is SGHRS and CDR2 YFSETQ. The CDR3 reads CASSSGFGTGGDEQFF. In DNA, the CDR3 is TGCGCCAGCAGCTCGGGGTTTGGGACAGGGGGCGATGAGCAGTTCTTC. Full variable domain (remainder filled in from reference TRBV5-1 and TRBJ2-1): KAGVTQTPRYLIKTRGQQVTLSCSPISGHRSVSWYQQTPGQGLQFLFEYFSETQRNKGNFPGRFSGRQFSNSRSEMNVSTLELGDSALYLCASSSGFGTGGDEQFFGPGTRLTVL.